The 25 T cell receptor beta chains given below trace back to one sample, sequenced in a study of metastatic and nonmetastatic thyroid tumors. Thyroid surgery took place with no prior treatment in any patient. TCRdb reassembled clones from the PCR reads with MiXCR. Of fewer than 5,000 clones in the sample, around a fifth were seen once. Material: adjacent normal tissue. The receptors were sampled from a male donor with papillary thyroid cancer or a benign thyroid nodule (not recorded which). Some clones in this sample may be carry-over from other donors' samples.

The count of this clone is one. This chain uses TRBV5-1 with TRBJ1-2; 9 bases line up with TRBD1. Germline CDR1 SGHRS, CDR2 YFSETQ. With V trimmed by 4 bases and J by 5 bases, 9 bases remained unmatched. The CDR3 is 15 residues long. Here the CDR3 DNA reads TGCGCCAGCAGCCCACAGGGGGCTATAGGGTATGGCTACACCTTC. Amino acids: CASSPQGAIGYGYTF.

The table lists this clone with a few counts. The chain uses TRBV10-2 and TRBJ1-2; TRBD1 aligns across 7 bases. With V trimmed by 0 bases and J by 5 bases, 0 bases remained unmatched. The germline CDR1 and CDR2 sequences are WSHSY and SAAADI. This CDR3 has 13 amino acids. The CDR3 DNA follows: TGCGCCAGCAGTGAGTCCAGGGGGTATGGCTACACCTTC. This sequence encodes CASSESRGYGYTF.

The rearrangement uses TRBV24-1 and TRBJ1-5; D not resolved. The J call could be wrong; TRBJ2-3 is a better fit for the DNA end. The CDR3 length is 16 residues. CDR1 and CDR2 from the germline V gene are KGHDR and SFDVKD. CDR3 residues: CATSDSREDGNQPQYF. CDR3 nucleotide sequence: TGTGCCACCAGTGATTCCCGAGAGGATGGCAATCAGCCCCAGTATTTT.

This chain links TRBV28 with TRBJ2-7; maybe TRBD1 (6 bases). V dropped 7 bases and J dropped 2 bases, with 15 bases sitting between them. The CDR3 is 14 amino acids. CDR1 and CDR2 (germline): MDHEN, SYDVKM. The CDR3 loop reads CASTGQTTAYEQYF. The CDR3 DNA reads TGTGCCAGCACTGGACAGACAACCGCCTACGAGCAGTACTTC.

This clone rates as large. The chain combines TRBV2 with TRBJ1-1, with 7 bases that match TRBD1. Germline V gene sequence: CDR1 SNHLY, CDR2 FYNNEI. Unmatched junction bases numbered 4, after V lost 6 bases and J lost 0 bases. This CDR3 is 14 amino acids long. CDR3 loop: CASSIGTVNTEAFF. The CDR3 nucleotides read TGTGCCAGCAGCATAGGGACAGTGAACACTGAAGCTTTCTTT.

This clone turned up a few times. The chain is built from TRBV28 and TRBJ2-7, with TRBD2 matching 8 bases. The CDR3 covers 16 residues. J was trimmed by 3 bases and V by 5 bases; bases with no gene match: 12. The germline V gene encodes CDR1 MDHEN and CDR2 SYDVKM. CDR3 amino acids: CASSTLGGRFLYEQYF. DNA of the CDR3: TGTGCCAGCAGTACCCTTGGCGGGAGGTTCCTCTACGAGCAGTACTTC. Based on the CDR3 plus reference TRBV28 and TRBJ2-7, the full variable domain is DVKVTQSSRYLVKRTGEKVFLECVQDMDHENMFWYRQDPGLGLRLIYFSYDVKMKEKGDIPEGYSVSREKKERFSLILESASTNQTSMYLCASSTLGGRFLYEQYFGPGTRLTVT.

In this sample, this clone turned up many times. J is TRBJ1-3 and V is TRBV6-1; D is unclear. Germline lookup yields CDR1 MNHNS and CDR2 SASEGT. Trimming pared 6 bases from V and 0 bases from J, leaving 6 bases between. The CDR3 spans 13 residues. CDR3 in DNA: TGTGCCAGCAGGCCAGCCTCTGGAAACACCATATATTTT. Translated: CASRPASGNTIYF.

The chain's CDR3 is CASSPQGIGEKLFF. The CDR3 DNA reads TGTGCCAGCAGCCCACAGGGGATTGGCGAAAAACTGTTTTTT. The chain has TRBV9 and TRBJ1-4, with 7 bases that match TRBD1. CDR3 length: 14 amino acids. V was pared by 4 bases and J by 8 bases, with 8 bases of the junction left unmatched. CDR1 and CDR2 (germline): SGDLS, YYNGEE.

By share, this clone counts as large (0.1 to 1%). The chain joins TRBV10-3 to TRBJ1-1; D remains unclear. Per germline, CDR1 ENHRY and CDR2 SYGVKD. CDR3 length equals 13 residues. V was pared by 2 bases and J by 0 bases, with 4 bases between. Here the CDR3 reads CAISEKVNTEAFF. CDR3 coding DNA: TGTGCCATCAGTGAGAAGGTGAACACTGAAGCTTTCTTT.

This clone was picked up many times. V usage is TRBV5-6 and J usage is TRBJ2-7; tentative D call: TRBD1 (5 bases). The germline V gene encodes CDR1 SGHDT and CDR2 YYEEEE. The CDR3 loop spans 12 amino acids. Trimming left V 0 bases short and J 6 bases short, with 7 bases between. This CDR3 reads CASSLVGAEQYF. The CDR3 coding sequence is TGTGCCAGCAGCTTGGTAGGGGCCGAGCAGTACTTC.

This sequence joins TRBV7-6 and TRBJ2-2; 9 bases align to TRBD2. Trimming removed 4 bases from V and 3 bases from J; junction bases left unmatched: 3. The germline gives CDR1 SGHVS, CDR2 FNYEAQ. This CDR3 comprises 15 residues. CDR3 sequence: CASSSLAGDTGELFF. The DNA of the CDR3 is TGTGCCAGCAGCTCCTTAGCGGGAGACACCGGGGAGCTGTTTTTT.

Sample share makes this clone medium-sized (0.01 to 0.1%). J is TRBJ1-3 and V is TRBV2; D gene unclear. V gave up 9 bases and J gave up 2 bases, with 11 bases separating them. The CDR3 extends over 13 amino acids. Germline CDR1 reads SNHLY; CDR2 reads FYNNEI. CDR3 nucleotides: TGTGCCAGTGAGAAGCTACCTGGAAACACCATATATTTT. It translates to CASEKLPGNTIYF.

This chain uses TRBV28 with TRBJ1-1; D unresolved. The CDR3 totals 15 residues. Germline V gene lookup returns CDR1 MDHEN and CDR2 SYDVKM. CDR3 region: CGCNSNPAANTEAFF. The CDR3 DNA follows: TGTGGGTGCAATTCCAACCCAGCAGCGAACACTGAAGCTTTCTTT.

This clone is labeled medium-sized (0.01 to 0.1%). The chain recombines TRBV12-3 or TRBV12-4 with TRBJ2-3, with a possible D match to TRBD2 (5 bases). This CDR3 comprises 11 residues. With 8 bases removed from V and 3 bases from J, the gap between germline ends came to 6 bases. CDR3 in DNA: TGTGCCAGCGGGGAGACAGATACGCAGTATTTT. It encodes CASGETDTQYF.

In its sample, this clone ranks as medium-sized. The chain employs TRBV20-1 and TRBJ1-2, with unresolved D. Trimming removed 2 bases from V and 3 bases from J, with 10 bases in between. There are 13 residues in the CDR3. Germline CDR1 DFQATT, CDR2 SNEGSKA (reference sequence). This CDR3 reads CSARNAYDYGYTF. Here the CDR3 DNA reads TGCAGTGCTAGAAATGCGTACGACTATGGCTACACCTTC.

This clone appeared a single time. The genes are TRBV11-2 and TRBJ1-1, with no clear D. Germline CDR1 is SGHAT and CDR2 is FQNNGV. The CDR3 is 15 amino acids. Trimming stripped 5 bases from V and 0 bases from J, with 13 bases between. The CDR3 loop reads CASSRGSDMNTEAFF. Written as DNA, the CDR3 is TGTGCCAGCAGCCGCGGGAGCGATATGAACACTGAAGCTTTCTTT.

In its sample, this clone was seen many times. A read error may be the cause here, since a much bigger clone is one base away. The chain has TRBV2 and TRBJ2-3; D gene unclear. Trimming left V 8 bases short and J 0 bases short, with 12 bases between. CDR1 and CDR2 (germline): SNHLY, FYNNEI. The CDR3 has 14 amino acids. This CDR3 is CASALRSSTDTQYF. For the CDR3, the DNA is TGTGCCAGCGCTTTGAGGAGTAGCACAGATACGCAGTATTTT.

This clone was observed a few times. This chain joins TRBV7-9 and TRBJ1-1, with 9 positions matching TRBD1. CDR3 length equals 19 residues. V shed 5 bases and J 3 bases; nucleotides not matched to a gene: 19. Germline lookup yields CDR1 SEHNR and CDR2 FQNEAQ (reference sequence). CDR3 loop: CASSPYNRDRVKLDTEAFF. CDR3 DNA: TGTGCCAGCAGCCCATACAATCGGGACAGGGTGAAATTGGACACTGAAGCTTTCTTT.

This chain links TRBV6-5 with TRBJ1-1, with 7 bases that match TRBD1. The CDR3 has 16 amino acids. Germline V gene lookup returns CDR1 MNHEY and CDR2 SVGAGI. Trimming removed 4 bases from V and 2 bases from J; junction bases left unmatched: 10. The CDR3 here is CASSSPLRDRNTEAFF. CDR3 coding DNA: TGTGCCAGCAGTTCTCCTCTCCGGGACAGAAACACTGAAGCTTTCTTT.

CDR3 coding DNA: TGTGCCAGTAGTGGGGGACAGGGGGTTAGCAGGGAGCTGTTTTTT. It yields the protein CASSGGQGVSRELFF. The chain carries TRBV19 and TRBJ2-2; 11 bases map to TRBD1. This CDR3 is 15 amino acids long. Trimming took 5 bases from V and 9 from J; bases not matched to a gene: 8. CDR1 and CDR2 from the germline V gene are LNHDA and SQIVND (reference sequence). The entire variable domain, with the rest obtained from reference TRBV19 and TRBJ2-2, is as follows: DGGITQSPKYLFRKEGQNVTLSCEQNLNHDAMYWYRQDPGQGLRLIYYSQIVNDFQKGDIAEGYSVSREKKESFPLTVTSAQKNPTAFYLCASSGGQGVSRELFFGEGSRLTVL.

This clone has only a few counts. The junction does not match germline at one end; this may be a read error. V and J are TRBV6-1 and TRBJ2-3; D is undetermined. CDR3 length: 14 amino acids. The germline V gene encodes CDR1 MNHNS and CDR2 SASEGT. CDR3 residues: CVSWLGTSTDTQYF. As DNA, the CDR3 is TGTGTCAGCTGGCTAGGAACTAGCACAGATACGCAGTATTTT.

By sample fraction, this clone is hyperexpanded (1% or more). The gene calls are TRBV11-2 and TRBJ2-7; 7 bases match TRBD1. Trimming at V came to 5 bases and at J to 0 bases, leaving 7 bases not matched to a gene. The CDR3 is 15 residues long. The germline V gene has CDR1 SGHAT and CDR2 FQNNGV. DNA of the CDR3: TGTGCCAGCAGCCCGTGGGACAGCTTCTCCTACGAGCAGTACTTC. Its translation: CASSPWDSFSYEQYF. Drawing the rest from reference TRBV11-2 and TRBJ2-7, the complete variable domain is EAGVAQSPRYKIIEKRQSVAFWCNPISGHATLYWYQQILGQGPKLLIQFQNNGVVDDSQLPKDRFSAERLKGVDSTLKIQPAKLEDSAVYLCASSPWDSFSYEQYFGPGTRLTVT.

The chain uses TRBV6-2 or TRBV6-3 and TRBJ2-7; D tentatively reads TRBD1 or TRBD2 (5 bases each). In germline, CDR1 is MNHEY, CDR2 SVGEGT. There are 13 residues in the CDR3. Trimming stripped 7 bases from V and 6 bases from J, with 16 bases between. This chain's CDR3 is CASNQGKGLEQYF. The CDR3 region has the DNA TGTGCCAGCAACCAGGGAAAAGGACTCGAGCAGTACTTC.

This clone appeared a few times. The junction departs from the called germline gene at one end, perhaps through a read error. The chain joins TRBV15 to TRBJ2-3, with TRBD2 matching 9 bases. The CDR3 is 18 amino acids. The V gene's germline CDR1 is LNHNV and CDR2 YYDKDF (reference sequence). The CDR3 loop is CATSRDTLAGGPEDTQYF. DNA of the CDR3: TGTGCCACCAGCAGAGATACATTGGCGGGAGGGCCCGAAGATACCCAGTATTTT.

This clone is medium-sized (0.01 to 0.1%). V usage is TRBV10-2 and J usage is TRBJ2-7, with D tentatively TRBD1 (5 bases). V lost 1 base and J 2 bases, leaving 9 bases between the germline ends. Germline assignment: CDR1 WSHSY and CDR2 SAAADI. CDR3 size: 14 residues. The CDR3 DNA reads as TGCGCCAGCAGTGAGTTGGCAGGGACCTACGAGCAGTACTTC. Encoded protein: CASSELAGTYEQYF.